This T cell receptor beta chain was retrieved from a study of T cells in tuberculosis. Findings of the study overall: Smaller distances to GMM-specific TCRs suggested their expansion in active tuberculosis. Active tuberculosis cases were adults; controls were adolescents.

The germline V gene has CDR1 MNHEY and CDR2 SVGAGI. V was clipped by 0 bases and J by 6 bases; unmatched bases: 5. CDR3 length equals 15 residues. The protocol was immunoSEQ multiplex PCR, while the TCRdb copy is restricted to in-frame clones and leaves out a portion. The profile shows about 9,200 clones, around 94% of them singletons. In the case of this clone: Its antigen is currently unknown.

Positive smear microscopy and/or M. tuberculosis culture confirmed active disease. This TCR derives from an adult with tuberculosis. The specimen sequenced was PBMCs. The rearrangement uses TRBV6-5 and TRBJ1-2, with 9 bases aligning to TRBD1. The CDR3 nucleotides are TGTGCCAGCAGTTACTCGGGACAGGGCTTAAATGGCTACACCTTC. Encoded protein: CASSYSGQGLNGYTF.